The present T cell receptor beta chain was sequenced within a study of CD8 T cells in ankylosing spondylitis. Study findings and constraints: A motif in TCR beta, a set of eight or nine highly homologous variants, appeared characteristic of ankylosing spondylitis blood. It was reported that disease-linked clones were significantly enriched in matched ankylosing spondylitis synovial fluid. Disease-linked clones proved CD8+ and comparatively uncommon in peripheral blood.

With molecular barcodes, quantitative 5'-RACE was used to make the TCR beta libraries. MiXCR, run by TCRdb on the 5' RACE reads, gives a single entry per CDR3 protein. The sample contains about 140,000 distinct CDR3 sequences, roughly 8.8% of which appear only once. For this clonotype: As yet, its antigen is unknown.

This TCR was recovered from a male donor with ankylosing spondylitis. The specimen sequenced was synovial fluid, either unsorted or a sorted T cell fraction (not recorded which).

CDR3 sequence: CSARASTHGTMNTEAFF. As DNA, the CDR3 is TGCAGTGCTAGAGCCTCTACACACGGGACTATGAACACTGAAGCTTTCTTT. V usage is TRBV20-1 and J usage is TRBJ1-1; D is perhaps TRBD1 (5 bases). CDR1 is DFQATT, CDR2 SNEGSKA, per germline (reference sequence). V was cut by 1 base and J by 0 bases, with 18 bases left in between. The CDR3 length is 17 residues.